The 15 T cell receptor beta chains below all came from one sample that was sequenced in a study of neurological immune-mediated disorders. TCRdb passed the 5' RACE reads through MiXCR, listing each CDR3 protein once. The sample yields 20,000 to 25,000 distinct CDR3 sequences, 6.2% seen once. Sequenced input: CD8+ T cells from blood. The receptor source for this set is a man younger than 35 in good health.

This clonotype was counted at least ten times. The chain links TRBV9 to TRBJ1-1; unclear D gene. This CDR3 region has 11 residues. CDR1 and CDR2 (germline): SGDLS, YYNGEE. V was pared by 6 bases and J by 5 bases, with 8 bases between. CDR3 residues: CASTPSTEAFF. In DNA form, the CDR3 reads TGTGCCAGCACCCCGTCGACTGAAGCTTTCTTT.

This clonotype was seen ten or more times. The rearrangement uses TRBV6-6 and TRBJ1-2; TRBD1 is a possible D gene (5 bases). CDR1 MNHNY and CDR2 SVGAGI come from the germline V gene (reference sequence). Trimming left V 10 bases short and J 2 bases short, with 11 bases between. This CDR3 region has 12 residues. The CDR3 DNA sequence: TGTGCCACCCTGGGGGTAAACTATGGCTACACCTTC. It is translated as CATLGVNYGYTF.

The V gene is TRBV4-2, the J gene TRBJ1-2; no definite D call. The CDR3 runs to 12 residues. Germline loops: CDR1 LGHNA, CDR2 YNFKEQ. V was clipped by 1 base and J by 5 bases, with 5 bases between them. The CDR3 DNA reads TGTGCCAGCAGCCAAGGAGAATATGGCTACACCTTC. Translated: CASSQGEYGYTF.

This clonotype ranks as medium-sized. This chain uses TRBV12-5 with TRBJ1-2; perhaps TRBD1 as D (6 bases). The CDR3 has 13 amino acids. V shed 4 bases and J shed 6 bases, with 12 bases lying between them. The V gene's germline CDR1 is LGHNT and CDR2 FRNRAP. CDR3 residues: CASGSGVVDGYTF. For the CDR3, the DNA is TGTGCTAGTGGTTCAGGGGTAGTCGATGGCTACACCTTC.

This clonotype was seen ten or more times. V usage is TRBV4-2 and J usage is TRBJ1-5; D perhaps matches TRBD1 (5 bases). V was clipped by 0 bases and J by 3 bases, with 9 bases between them. Germline CDR1 and CDR2: LGHNA and YNFKEQ. This CDR3 comprises 15 residues. The CDR3 is CASSQDSGANQPQHF. The CDR3 region has the DNA TGTGCCAGCAGCCAAGATAGCGGGGCCAATCAGCCCCAGCATTTT.

This clonotype appeared many times. The J gene is TRBJ2-7, the V gene TRBV24-1; D gene unclear. Germline values: CDR1 KGHDR, CDR2 SFDVKD. The V end was cut by 4 bases, the J end by 5 bases, with 8 bases between. The CDR3 totals 12 residues. The CDR3 region is CATSDKGHEQYF. In nucleotides, the CDR3 is TGTGCCACCAGTGACAAGGGCCACGAGCAGTACTTC.

Ten or more counts support this clonotype. The genes are TRBV20-1 and TRBJ1-2; D remains unclear. CDR3 length: 12 residues. The germline V gene has CDR1 DFQATT and CDR2 SNEGSKA (reference sequence). V was cut by 5 bases and J by 7 bases, with 14 bases left in between. CDR3 in DNA: TGCAGTGCTGAAGGTCCTGGGCTTGGCTACACCTTC. It encodes CSAEGPGLGYTF.

Ten or more counts support this clonotype. The chain is built from TRBV20-1 and TRBJ1-3, with unresolved D. Germline values: CDR1 DFQATT, CDR2 SNEGSKA (reference sequence). CDR3 length: 11 residues. Trimming pared 4 bases from V and 4 bases from J, leaving 5 bases between. CDR3 residues: CSAIAGNTIYF. For the CDR3, the DNA is TGCAGTGCTATAGCGGGAAACACCATATATTTT.

This clonotype was seen ten or more times. The V gene is TRBV13, the J gene TRBJ1-1, with 7 bases identical to TRBD1. From germline, CDR1 is PRHDT and CDR2 FYEKMQ (reference sequence). The junction had 1 base not matched to a gene; V was cut back by 5 bases and J by 1 base. This CDR3 has 13 residues. The CDR3 DNA sequence: TGTGCCAGCAGCAGGACAGGGAACACTGAAGCTTTCTTT. This translates into CASSRTGNTEAFF.

This clonotype was detected ten times or more. The rearrangement links TRBV3-1 to TRBJ2-2; 10 bases match TRBD2. The CDR3 length is 18 residues. Looked up from germline, CDR1 is LGHDT and CDR2 is YNNKEL (reference sequence). The trim removed 4 bases at V and 2 bases at J, leaving 10 bases unmatched. The DNA for the CDR3 is TGTGCCAGCAGCCGATCTTCGAGGACTAGCGGTAACACCGGGGAGCTGTTTTTT. Translated: CASSRSSRTSGNTGELFF.

This clonotype showed up many times. This sequence joins TRBV10-3 and TRBJ1-6, with TRBD1 matching 7 bases. This CDR3 region has 20 residues. V shed 2 bases, J shed 6 bases, and the junction held 19 bases outside the gene matches. Germline values: CDR1 ENHRY, CDR2 SYGVKD. CDR3 sequence: CAISERDTKQGLVPNSPLHF. DNA of the CDR3: TGTGCCATCAGTGAGAGGGATACCAAACAGGGGCTTGTCCCTAATTCACCCCTCCACTTT.

This clonotype was counted at least ten times. V gene TRBV27 combines with J gene TRBJ1-1; TRBD1 is a possible D gene (5 bases). Deletions cut 3 bases from V and 0 bases from J, with 14 bases between. The CDR3 is made up of 16 amino acids. Germline V lookup: CDR1 MNHEY, CDR2 SMNVEV (reference sequence). This CDR3 reads CASSFAWEGLNTEAFF. The CDR3 nucleotides read TGTGCCAGCAGTTTTGCGTGGGAGGGACTGAACACTGAAGCTTTCTTT.

This clonotype was recorded at least ten times. The chain employs TRBV10-3 and TRBJ2-7; 9 bases are a match to TRBD2. The CDR3 contains 18 residues. CDR1 is ENHRY and CDR2 is SYGVKD in the germline V gene. V gave up 3 bases and J gave up 5 bases; unmatched junction bases: 17. The CDR3 spells CAISDVGVAGADGHEQYF. The DNA of the CDR3 is TGTGCCATCAGTGACGTCGGAGTAGCGGGGGCCGATGGCCACGAGCAGTACTTC.

This clonotype was recorded many times. The chain carries TRBV3-1 and TRBJ2-1; D unclear. The CDR3 is 12 residues long. Trimming shortened V by 0 bases and J by 7 bases, and 4 bases separated the two germline ends. Per germline, CDR1 LGHDT and CDR2 YNNKEL (reference sequence). The CDR3 loop is CASSQEANEQFF. Here the CDR3 DNA reads TGTGCCAGCAGCCAAGAGGCTAATGAGCAGTTCTTC.

At least ten counts were recorded for this clonotype. The chain couples TRBV3-1 to TRBJ2-1, with D tentatively TRBD2 (6 bases). Trimming removed 5 bases from V and 3 bases from J, with 17 bases in between. This CDR3 is 16 amino acids long. Germline CDR1 and CDR2: LGHDT and YNNKEL (reference sequence). For the CDR3, the DNA is TGTGCCAGCAGCTCCTTTTCGACTAGAATCTACAATGAGCAGTTCTTC. Translated: CASSSFSTRIYNEQFF.